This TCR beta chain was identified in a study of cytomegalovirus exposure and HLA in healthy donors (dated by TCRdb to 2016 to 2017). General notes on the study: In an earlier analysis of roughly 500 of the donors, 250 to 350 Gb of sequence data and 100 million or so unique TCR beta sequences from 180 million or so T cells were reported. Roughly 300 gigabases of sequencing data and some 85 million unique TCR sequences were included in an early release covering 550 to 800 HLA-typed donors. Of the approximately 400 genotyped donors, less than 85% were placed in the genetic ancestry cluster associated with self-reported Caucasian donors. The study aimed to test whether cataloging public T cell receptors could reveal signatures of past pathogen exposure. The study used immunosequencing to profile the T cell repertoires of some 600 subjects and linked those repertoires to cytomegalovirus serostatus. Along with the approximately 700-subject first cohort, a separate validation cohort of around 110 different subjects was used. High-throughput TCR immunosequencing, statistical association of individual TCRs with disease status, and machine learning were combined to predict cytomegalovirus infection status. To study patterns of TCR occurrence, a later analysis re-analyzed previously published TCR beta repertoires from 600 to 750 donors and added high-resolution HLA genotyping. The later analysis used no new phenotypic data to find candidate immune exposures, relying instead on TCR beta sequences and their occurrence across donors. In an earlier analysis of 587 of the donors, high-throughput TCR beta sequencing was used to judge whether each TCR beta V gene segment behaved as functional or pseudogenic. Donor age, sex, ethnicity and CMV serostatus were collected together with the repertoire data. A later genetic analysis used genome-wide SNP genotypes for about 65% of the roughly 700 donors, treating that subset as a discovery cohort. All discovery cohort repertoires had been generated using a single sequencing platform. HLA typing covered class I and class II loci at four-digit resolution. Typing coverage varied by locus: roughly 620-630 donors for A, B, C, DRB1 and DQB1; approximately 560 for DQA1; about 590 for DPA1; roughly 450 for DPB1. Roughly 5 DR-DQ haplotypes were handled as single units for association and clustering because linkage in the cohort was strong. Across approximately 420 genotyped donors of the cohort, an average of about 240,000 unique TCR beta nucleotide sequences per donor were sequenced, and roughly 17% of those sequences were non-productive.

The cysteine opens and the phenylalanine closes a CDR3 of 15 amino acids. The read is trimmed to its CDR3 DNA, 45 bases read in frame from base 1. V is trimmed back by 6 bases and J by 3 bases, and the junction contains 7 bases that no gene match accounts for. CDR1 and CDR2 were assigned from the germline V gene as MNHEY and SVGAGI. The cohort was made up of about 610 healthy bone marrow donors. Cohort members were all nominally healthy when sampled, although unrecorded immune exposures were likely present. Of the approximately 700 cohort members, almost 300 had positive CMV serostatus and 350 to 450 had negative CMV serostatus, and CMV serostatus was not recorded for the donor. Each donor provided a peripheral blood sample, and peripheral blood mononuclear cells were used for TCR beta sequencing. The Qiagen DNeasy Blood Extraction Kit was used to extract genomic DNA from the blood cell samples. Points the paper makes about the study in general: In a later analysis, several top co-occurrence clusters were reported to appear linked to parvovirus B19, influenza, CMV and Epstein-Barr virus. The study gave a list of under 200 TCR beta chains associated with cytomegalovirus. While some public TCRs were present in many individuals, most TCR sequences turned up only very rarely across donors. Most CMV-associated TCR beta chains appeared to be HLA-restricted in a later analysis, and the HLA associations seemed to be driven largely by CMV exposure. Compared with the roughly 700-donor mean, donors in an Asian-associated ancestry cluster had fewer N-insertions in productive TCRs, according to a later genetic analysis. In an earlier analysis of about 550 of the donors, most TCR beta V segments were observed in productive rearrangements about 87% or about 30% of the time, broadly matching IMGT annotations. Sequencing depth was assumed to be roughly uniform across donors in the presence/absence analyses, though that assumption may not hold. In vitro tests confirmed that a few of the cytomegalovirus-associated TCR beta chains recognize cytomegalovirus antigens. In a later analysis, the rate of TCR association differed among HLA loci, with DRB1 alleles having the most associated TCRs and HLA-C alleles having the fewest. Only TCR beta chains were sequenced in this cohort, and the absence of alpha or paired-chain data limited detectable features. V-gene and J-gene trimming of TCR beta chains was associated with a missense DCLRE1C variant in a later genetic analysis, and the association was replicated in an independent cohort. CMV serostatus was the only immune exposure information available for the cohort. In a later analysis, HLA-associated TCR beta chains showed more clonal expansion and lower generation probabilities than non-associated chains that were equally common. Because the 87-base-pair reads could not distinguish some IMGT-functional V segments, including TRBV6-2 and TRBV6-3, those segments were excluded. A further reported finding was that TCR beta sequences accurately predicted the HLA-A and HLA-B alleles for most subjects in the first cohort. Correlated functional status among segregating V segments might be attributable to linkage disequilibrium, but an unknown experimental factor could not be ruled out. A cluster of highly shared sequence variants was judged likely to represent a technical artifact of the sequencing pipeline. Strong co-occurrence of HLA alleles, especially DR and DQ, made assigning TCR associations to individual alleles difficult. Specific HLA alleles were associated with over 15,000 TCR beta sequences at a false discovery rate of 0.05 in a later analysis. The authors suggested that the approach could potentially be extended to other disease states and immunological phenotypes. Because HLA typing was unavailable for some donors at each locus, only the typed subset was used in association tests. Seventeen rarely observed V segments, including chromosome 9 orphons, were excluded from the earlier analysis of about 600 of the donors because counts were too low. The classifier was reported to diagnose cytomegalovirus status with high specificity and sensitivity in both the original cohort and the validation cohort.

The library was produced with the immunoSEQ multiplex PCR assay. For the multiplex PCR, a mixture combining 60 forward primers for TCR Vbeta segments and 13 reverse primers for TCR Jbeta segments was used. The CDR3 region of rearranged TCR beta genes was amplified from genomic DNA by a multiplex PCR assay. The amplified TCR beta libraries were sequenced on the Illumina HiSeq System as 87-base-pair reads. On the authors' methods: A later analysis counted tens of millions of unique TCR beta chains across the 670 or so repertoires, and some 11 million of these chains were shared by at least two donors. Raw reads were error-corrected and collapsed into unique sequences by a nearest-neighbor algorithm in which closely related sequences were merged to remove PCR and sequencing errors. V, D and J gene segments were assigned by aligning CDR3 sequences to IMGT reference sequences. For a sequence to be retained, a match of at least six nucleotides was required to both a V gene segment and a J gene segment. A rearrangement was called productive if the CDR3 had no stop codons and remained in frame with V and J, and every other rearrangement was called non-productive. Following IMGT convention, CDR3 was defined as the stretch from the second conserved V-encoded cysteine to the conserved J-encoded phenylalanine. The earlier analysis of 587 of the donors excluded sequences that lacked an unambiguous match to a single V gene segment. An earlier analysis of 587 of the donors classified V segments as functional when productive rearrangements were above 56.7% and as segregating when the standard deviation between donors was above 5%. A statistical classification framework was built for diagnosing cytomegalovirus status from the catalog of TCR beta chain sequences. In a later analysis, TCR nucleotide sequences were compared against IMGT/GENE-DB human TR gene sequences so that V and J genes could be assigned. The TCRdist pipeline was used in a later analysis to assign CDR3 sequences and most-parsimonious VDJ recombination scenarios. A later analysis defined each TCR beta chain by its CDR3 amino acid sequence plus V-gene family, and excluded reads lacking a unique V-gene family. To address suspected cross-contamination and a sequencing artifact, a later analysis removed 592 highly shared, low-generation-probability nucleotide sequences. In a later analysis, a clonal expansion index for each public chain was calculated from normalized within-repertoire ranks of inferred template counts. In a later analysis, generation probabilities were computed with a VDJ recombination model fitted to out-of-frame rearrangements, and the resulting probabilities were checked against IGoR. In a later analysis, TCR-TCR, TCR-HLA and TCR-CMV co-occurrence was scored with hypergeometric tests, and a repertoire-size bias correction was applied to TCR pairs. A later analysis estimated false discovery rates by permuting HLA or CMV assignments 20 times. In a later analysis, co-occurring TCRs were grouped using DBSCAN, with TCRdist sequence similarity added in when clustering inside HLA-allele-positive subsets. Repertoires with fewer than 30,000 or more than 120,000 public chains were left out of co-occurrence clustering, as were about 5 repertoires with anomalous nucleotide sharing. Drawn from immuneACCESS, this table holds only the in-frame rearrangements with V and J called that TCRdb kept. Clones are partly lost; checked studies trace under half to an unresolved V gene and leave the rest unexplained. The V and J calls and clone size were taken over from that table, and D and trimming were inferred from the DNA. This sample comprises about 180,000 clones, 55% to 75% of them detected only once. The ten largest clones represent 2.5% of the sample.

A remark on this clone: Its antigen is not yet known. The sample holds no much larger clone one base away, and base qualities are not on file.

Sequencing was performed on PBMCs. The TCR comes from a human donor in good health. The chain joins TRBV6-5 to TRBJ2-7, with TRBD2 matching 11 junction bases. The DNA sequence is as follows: TGTGCCAGCAGACCCGGGACTAGCGGAGACTACGAGCAGTACTTC. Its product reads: CASRPGTSGDYEQYF.